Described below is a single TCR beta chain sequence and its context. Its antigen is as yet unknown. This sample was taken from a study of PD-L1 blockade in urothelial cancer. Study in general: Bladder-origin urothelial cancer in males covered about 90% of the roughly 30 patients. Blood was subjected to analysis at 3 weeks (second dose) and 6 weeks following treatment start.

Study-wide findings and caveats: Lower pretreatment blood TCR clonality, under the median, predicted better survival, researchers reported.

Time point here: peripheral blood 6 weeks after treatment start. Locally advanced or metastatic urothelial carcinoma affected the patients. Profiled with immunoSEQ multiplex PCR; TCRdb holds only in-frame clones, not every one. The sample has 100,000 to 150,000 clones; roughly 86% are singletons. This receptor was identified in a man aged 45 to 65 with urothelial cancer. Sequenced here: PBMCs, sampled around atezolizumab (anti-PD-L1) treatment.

CDR3 amino acids: CASSSPGGSGSSYNEQFF. The CDR3 DNA reads as TGTGCCAGCAGCTCTCCAGGTGGTAGCGGGAGCTCCTACAATGAGCAGTTCTTC. This chain connects TRBV11-2 to TRBJ2-1; 9 nucleotides agree with TRBD2. V was pared by 4 bases and J by 0 bases, with 10 bases of the junction left unmatched. In germline, CDR1 is SGHAT, CDR2 FQNNGV. This CDR3 region has 18 residues.